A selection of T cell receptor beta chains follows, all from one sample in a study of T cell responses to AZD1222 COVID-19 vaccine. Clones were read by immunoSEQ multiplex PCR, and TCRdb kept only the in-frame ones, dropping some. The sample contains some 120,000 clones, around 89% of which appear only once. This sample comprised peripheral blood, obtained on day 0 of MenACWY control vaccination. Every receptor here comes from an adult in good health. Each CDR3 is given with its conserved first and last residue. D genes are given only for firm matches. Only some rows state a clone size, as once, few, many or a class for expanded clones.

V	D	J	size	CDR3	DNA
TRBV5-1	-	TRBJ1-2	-	CASSPTGEPAYGYTF	TGCGCCAGCAGCCCTACAGGTGAACCGGCCTATGGCTACACCTTC
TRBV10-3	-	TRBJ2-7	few	CATFNGEQYF	TGTGCCACATTCAACGGGGAGCAGTACTTC
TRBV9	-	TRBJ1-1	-	CASSVGSRVAPTEAFF	TGTGCCAGCAGCGTAGGGTCTCGGGTGGCACCCACTGAAGCTTTCTTT
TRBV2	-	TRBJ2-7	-	CASSLAMGEQYF	TGTGCCAGCAGCCTAGCTATGGGAGAGCAGTACTTC
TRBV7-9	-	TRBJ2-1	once	CASSSLLESSYNEQFF	TGTGCCAGCAGCTCCTTACTCGAGAGCTCCTACAATGAGCAGTTCTTC
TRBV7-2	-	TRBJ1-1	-	CASSSQQDTEAFF	TGTGCCAGCAGCTCTCAACAGGACACTGAAGCTTTCTTT
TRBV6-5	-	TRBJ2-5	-	CASSPTGFREETQYF	TGTGCCAGCAGCCCCACAGGGTTCCGAGAAGAGACCCAGTACTTC
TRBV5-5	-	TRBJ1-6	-	CASSLEAGRRNSPLHF	TGTGCCAGCAGCTTGGAGGCAGGGCGTCGTAATTCACCCCTCCACTTT
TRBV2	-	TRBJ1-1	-	CASSLQGWYTEAFF	TGTGCCAGCAGCCTACAGGGTTGGTACACTGAAGCTTTCTTT
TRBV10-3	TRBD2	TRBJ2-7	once	CAISELAGADEQYF	TGTGCCATCAGTGAGTTAGCGGGAGCAGACGAGCAGTACTTC
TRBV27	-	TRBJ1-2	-	CASSLSLAGGVHGYTF	TGTGCCAGCAGTTTATCGCTGGCTGGAGGGGTCCATGGCTACACCTTC